This T cell receptor (beta chain) appears in the sequencing data of a study of CD8 T cells in ankylosing spondylitis (dated by TCRdb to 2016 to 2017). Some background on the complete study: The study profiled T cell receptor beta repertoires in healthy donors and ankylosing spondylitis patients to find disease-linked TCR variants. The full study cohort comprised around 25 ankylosing spondylitis patients and roughly 100 healthy donors. Samples of peripheral blood were taken, and for ankylosing spondylitis patients, synovial fluid was collected as well.

The sequencer listed for this sample is Illumina HiSeq 2500. TCR beta libraries were prepared by quantitative 5'-RACE with molecular barcodes. The published analysis was carried out like this. Disease-linked TCR variants were identified with a new computational method built on a probabilistic model of VDJ rearrangement. TCRdb trimmed public reads at Q25 via fastp, called clones via MiXCR and kept in-frame beta chains. Every entry covers one CDR3 protein and lists the most common genes and DNA from its rows. TCRdb, not the authors, supplied the V and J calls. Across this sample there are about 510,000 distinct CDR3 sequences, with about 5% seen only once. Under 4.5% of the sample is taken by the ten largest. This clonotype appeared many times. Its binding antigen is unknown. Base qualities were left out, and no much larger clone turns up one base away. The germline V gene specifies LGHNA as CDR1 and YNFKEQ as CDR2. The cysteine opens and the phenylalanine closes a CDR3 of 16 amino acids. Just the 48-base CDR3 DNA is kept, in frame starting at base 1. At the junction V is shortened by 0 bases and J by 1 base, with 10 bases in between.

The research as a whole found: Some motif variants were previously reported in synovial fluid and blood of reactive arthritis patients, suggesting common disease-initiation mechanisms. In peripheral blood, the disease-linked clones were found at relatively low frequencies and had a CD8+ phenotype. Blood from ankylosing spondylitis patients appeared to be characterized by a TCR beta motif composed of eight highly homologous amino acid variants. According to the report, matched synovial fluid samples from ankylosing spondylitis patients were significantly enriched for the disease-linked clones.

The chain employs TRBV4-2 and TRBJ2-1, with the D segment identity uncertain. This receptor was obtained from a male donor with ankylosing spondylitis. The material sequenced was blood, either unsorted or a sorted T cell fraction (not recorded which). The CDR3 region: CASSQDPGRSYNEQFF. The nucleotides read TGTGCCAGCAGCCAAGATCCGGGTCGATCCTACAATGAGCAGTTCTTC.